Listed here is a single T cell receptor (beta chain). This record belongs to a study of blood T cell repertoires in COVID-19. At the level of the study: T cells, B-cell-depleted T cells, or PBMCs provided the cDNA or gDNA that served as material.

As processed by the authors: Amplified reference gene primers provided the basis for estimating nucleated cell counts. Here immunoSEQ multiplex PCR was the method, and the copy in TCRdb shows in-frame clones only, minus some. The V and J calls and clone size were taken over from that table, and D and trimming were inferred from the DNA. Here the sample spans 90,000 to 95,000 clones, approximately 86% being singletons. This CDR3 is built from 16 residues. Trimming shortened V by 5 bases and J by 1 base, and 18 bases separated the two germline ends. The germline V gene has CDR1 MNHEY and CDR2 SMNVEV (reference sequence).

The chain couples TRBV27 to TRBJ2-7; no reliable D call. Sequencing was carried out using peripheral blood. This TCR came from a woman in her seventies with acute or convalescent COVID-19. CDR3 amino acids: CASSAPPSSRSYEQYF. The CDR3 nucleotides are TGTGCCAGCAGTGCTCCCCCCTCCAGTCGTTCCTACGAGCAGTACTTC.